This TCR beta chain was retrieved from a study of spatial heterogeneity in lung cancer. Documented time point: sample taken at primary tumor resection. This CDR3 has 15 residues. Trimming removed 11 bases from V and 3 bases from J; junction bases left unmatched: 14. Germline CDR1 and CDR2: WNHNN and SYGVQD (reference sequence). Regarding the study as a whole: Blood carried ubiquitous expanded tumor TCRs more at resection than follow-up.

TCRdb passed the 5' RACE reads through MiXCR, listing each CDR3 protein once. The data contain roughly 40,000 distinct CDR3 sequences, about 6.8% of them singletons. This clonotype was detected many times. No antigen is known for it. The sample consisted of PBMCs, taken at surgery. The chain employs TRBV10-1 and TRBJ2-7, with 9 bases matching TRBD1. The sequence derives from a female donor with early-stage non-small cell lung cancer. The CDR3 sequence is CALRDRVTPDYEQYF. The CDR3 region has the DNA TGCGCCCTACGGGACAGGGTTACCCCCGACTACGAGCAGTACTTC.